The table lists the clone carrying this T cell receptor (beta chain) with many counts. The cDNA was synthesized by means of template-switch 5'RACE, which was carried out with 10-nucleotide random UMIs. Every sequencing run gave over 170 million TCR-beta sequences, taken from 15-18 subjects. TCRdb redid the calling of the 5' RACE reads with MiXCR, one entry per CDR3 protein. The sample lists some 4,400 distinct CDR3 sequences, less than 25% seen once, with roughly 45% in the top ten. The entry originates in a study of neurological immune-mediated disorders. The study built sorted libraries from some 930,000 CD4+ or CD8+ T cells. CDR3 length: 15 amino acids. Per germline, CDR1 KGHDR and CDR2 SFDVKD. The J segment lost 5 bases and the V segment lost 5 bases, leaving 5 bases of the junction unmatched.

Sequenced: CD8+ T cells from blood. The V gene is TRBV24-1, the J gene TRBJ2-1, with TRBD2 matching over 10 bases. The sequence came from a woman in her sixties or seventies with HTLV-1-associated myelopathy (HAM/TSP). DNA for the CDR3: TGTGCCACCAGTGCGGGGCTAGCGGGGGACAATGAGCAGTTCTTC. Translated: CATSAGLAGDNEQFF.